Following are 8 T cell receptor beta chains from one sample sequenced in a study of T cell responses to AZD1222 COVID-19 vaccine. The method was immunoSEQ multiplex PCR; TCRdb's version includes in-frame clones alone and lacks a portion of them. The table includes 110,000 to 150,000 clones, 93% detected once. Sample: peripheral blood, taken on day 0 of AZD1222 vaccination. The receptors stem from an adult in good health.

The chain joins TRBV5-6 to TRBJ2-3; D tentatively fits TRBD1 or TRBD2 (6 bases each). Germline V gives CDR1 SGHDT, CDR2 YYEEEE. The CDR3 covers 14 residues. The V end was cut by 2 bases, the J end by 2 bases, with 9 bases between. The CDR3 DNA is TGTGCCAGCAGCTTCGGGGGCCCCACAGATACGCAGTATTTT. Translation: CASSFGGPTDTQYF.

In this sample, this clone turned up once. This chain connects TRBV28 to TRBJ2-7, with 9 nucleotides matching TRBD2. J lost 4 bases, V lost 5 bases, and 6 bases had no gene match. This CDR3 spans 14 amino acids. CDR1 is MDHEN and CDR2 is SYDVKM in the germline V gene. CDR3 residues: CASSEPGLAYEQYF. The CDR3 DNA reads TGTGCCAGCAGTGAACCGGGACTAGCTTACGAGCAGTACTTC.

V usage is TRBV12-5 and J usage is TRBJ1-2; no reliable D call. Trimming removed 0 bases from V and 4 bases from J, with 21 bases in between. CDR3 length: 18 amino acids. Germline assignment: CDR1 LGHNT and CDR2 FRNRAP. DNA of the CDR3: TGTGCTAGTGGTTTGGTAATCGCACGGGCAGAGGAGACCTATGGCTACACCTTC. Its translation is CASGLVIARAEETYGYTF.

V is TRBV5-1 and J is TRBJ1-2; D not certain. The V gene's germline CDR1 is SGHRS and CDR2 YFSETQ. The CDR3 spans 15 residues. V lost 0 bases and J 8 bases, leaving 17 bases between the germline ends. CDR3 nucleotide sequence: TGCGCCAGCAGCTTGGAAGCAGGCGACGTTATAGGCTACACCTTC. It translates to CASSLEAGDVIGYTF.

The chain uses TRBV19 and TRBJ2-1, with 12 positions matching TRBD2. This CDR3 is built from 16 residues. Germline V gives CDR1 LNHDA, CDR2 SQIVND (reference sequence). V gave up 5 bases and J gave up 2 bases; unmatched junction bases: 4. The CDR3 bases are TGTGCCAGTAGTTCACTAGCGGGAGGCCCCTACAATGAGCAGTTCTTC. Translating gives CASSSLAGGPYNEQFF.

In DNA, the CDR3 is TGCGCCAGCAGCAGCACGACAGGAGGAGAGACCCAGTACTTC. This sequence encodes CASSSTTGGETQYF. The rearrangement uses TRBV5-1 and TRBJ2-5; perhaps TRBD1 as D (6 bases). This CDR3 has 14 amino acids. V lost 4 bases and J 4 bases, leaving 14 bases between the germline ends. Germline CDR1 and CDR2: SGHRS and YFSETQ.

This sequence joins TRBV19 and TRBJ2-3; 13 bases are a match to TRBD2. CDR1 LNHDA and CDR2 SQIVND come from the germline V gene (reference sequence). V lost 5 bases, J lost 1 base, and 9 bases stayed unmatched. There are 18 residues in the CDR3. The CDR3 sequence is CASSFRTSGSLRTDTQYF. DNA for the CDR3: TGTGCCAGTAGTTTTCGGACTAGCGGGAGTTTGCGCACAGATACGCAGTATTTT. Variable domain in full (rest from reference TRBV19 and TRBJ2-3): DGGITQSPKYLFRKEGQNVTLSCEQNLNHDAMYWYRQDPGQGLRLIYYSQIVNDFQKGDIAEGYSVSREKKESFPLTVTSAQKNPTAFYLCASSFRTSGSLRTDTQYFGPGTRLTVL.

The chain couples TRBV27 to TRBJ2-2, with 7 bases aligning to TRBD2. The CDR3 covers 17 residues. Trimming took 6 bases from V and 5 from J; bases not matched to a gene: 15. Per germline, CDR1 MNHEY and CDR2 SMNVEV (reference sequence). The CDR3 protein is CASSPLAAGEGTGELFF. CDR3 sequence (DNA): TGTGCCAGCAGCCCTCTAGCGGCGGGAGAGGGTACCGGGGAGCTGTTTTTT.